The 17 T cell receptor beta chains below all came from one sample that was sequenced in a study of early T cells in non-severe SARS-CoV-2 infection. TCRdb re-analysed the 5' RACE reads in MiXCR, keeping a single row per CDR3 protein. The sample yields about 84,000 distinct CDR3 sequences, 12% seen once. The sample was whole blood. The receptors were gathered from an adult who was a healthcare worker with PCR-confirmed SARS-CoV-2 infection or an uninfected control (not recorded which).

At least ten counts were recorded for this clonotype. The DNA for the CDR3 is TGTGCCAGCAGCGTACTATCGCCGGATTCAGATACGCAGTATTTT. Protein product: CASSVLSPDSDTQYF. The genes are TRBV7-3 and TRBJ2-3; D is unclear. Per the germline V gene, CDR1 is SGHTA and CDR2 is FQGTGA. V was trimmed by 5 bases and J by 4 bases, leaving 16 bases between them. The CDR3 contains 15 residues.

V usage is TRBV7-8 and J usage is TRBJ2-1, with D tentatively TRBD2 (6 bases). The V end lost 7 bases, the J end lost 0 bases, and 10 bases lay between the germline ends. CDR3 length equals 14 residues. CDR1 SGHVS and CDR2 FQNEAQ come from the germline V gene. CDR3 DNA: TGTGCCAGCAAACCGACTAGCTCCTACAATGAGCAGTTCTTC. Translating it yields CASKPTSSYNEQFF.

This clonotype was seen at least ten times. This sequence joins TRBV7-9 and TRBJ1-3, with D uncertain. Trimming stripped 1 base from V and 3 bases from J, with 7 bases between. Germline V gives CDR1 SEHNR, CDR2 FQNEAQ (reference sequence). The CDR3 runs 14 residues. CDR3 in DNA: TGTGCCAGCAGCTTAGAGACAAATGGAAACACCATATATTTT. Protein: CASSLETNGNTIYF.

Remarks on this clonotype: This may be a read error, as it is one base from a much larger clone. V gene TRBV7-8 combines with J gene TRBJ2-1, with TRBD1 as a possible D gene (6 bases). Germline assignment: CDR1 SGHVS and CDR2 FQNEAQ. The CDR3 covers 15 residues. CDR3 coding DNA: TGTGGCAGCAGCTTAGGAACAGGGTCCTACAATGAGCAGTTCTTC. Translation gives CGSSLGTGSYNEQFF.

This clonotype was counted many times. V gene TRBV27 combines with J gene TRBJ2-3; D gene ambiguous. This CDR3 is 15 amino acids long. Trimming cost V 5 bases and J 0 bases, with 12 bases left between them. Looked up from germline, CDR1 is MNHEY and CDR2 is SMNVEV (reference sequence). CDR3 sequence: CASSRLRSSTDTQYF. The CDR3 coding sequence is TGTGCCAGCAGTCGCCTCCGATCTAGCACAGATACGCAGTATTTT.

This chain joins TRBV5-1 and TRBJ1-1, with D uncertain. CDR1 is SGHRS, CDR2 YFSETQ, per germline. The germline V and J ends were trimmed by 0 bases and 3 bases, with 12 bases remaining between them. This CDR3 is 15 amino acids long. DNA of the CDR3: TGCGCCAGCAGCTTGGCCCGGGGTCTGGACACTGAAGCTTTCTTT. Translating gives CASSLARGLDTEAFF.

This rearrangement joins TRBV25-1 to TRBJ1-6; 10 bases are shared with TRBD1. Trimming cost V 6 bases and J 7 bases; bases outside gene matches: 6. The CDR3 spans 15 residues. CDR1 and CDR2 from the germline V gene are MGHDK and SYGVNS. In DNA, the CDR3 is TGTGCCAGCAGATCCGGGACAGGGGACAATTCACCCCTCCACTTT. Its translation: CASRSGTGDNSPLHF.

This clonotype occurred a few times. V is TRBV11-2 and J is TRBJ2-2; tentative D call: TRBD2 (7 bases). The germline V gene encodes CDR1 SGHAT and CDR2 FQNNGV. CDR3 size: 16 residues. Trimming removed 6 bases from V and 4 bases from J, with 18 bases in between. CDR3 bases: TGTGCCAGCAGGTTTGGCGGGGGCGTCCCCACCGGGGAGCTGTTTTTT. Amino acids: CASRFGGGVPTGELFF.

This clonotype was counted at least ten times. The chain uses TRBV5-1 and TRBJ2-2; a weak D match, TRBD2 (5 bases). Germline assignment: CDR1 SGHRS and CDR2 YFSETQ. The CDR3 extends over 15 amino acids. V shed 7 bases and J shed 5 bases, with 18 bases lying between them. The CDR3 loop is CASYPLGFKTGELFF. The CDR3, as DNA: TGCGCCAGCTACCCACTAGGGTTTAAGACCGGGGAGCTGTTTTTT.

J is TRBJ2-5 and V is TRBV6-6, with a possible D match to TRBD1 (5 bases). The CDR3 extends over 13 amino acids. Germline V gene sequence: CDR1 MNHNY, CDR2 SVGAGI (reference sequence). V shed 6 bases and J shed 7 bases, with 15 bases lying between them. CDR3 bases: TGTGCCAGCAGCCATACGACCCAGGGGACCCAGTACTTC. It is translated as CASSHTTQGTQYF.

This clonotype showed up many times. The chain recombines TRBV25-1 with TRBJ2-2; 7 bases map to TRBD1. Germline V gene data show CDR1 as MGHDK and CDR2 as SYGVNS. The CDR3 totals 15 residues. V lost 6 bases and J lost 0; bases outside the gene matches: 4. This chain's CDR3 is CASRTGAPNTGELFF. The CDR3 nucleotides read TGTGCCAGCAGAACAGGGGCCCCGAACACCGGGGAGCTGTTTTTT.

The chain joins TRBV7-3 to TRBJ1-2, with D uncertain. The CDR3 covers 13 residues. The germline gives CDR1 SGHTA, CDR2 FQGTGA. The ends were cut back, 1 base at V and 1 base at J, with 4 bases in the middle. CDR3 in DNA: TGTGCCAGCAGCTTAAGGGGTAACTATGGCTACACCTTC. Protein: CASSLRGNYGYTF.

This clonotype has a handful of counts. The chain has TRBV19 and TRBJ2-6; either TRBD1 or TRBD2 may fit D (5 bases each). The germline V gene encodes CDR1 LNHDA and CDR2 SQIVND (reference sequence). V was pared by 5 bases and J by 2 bases, with 10 bases between. This CDR3 has 15 residues. CDR3 amino acids: CASSWGNAGANVLTF. Here the CDR3 DNA reads TGTGCCAGTAGTTGGGGGAACGCTGGGGCCAACGTCCTGACTTTC.

This clonotype was detected many times. The chain carries TRBV11-2 and TRBJ1-6; D call uncertain. Germline V lookup: CDR1 SGHAT, CDR2 FQNNGV. This CDR3 has 18 amino acids. V lost 0 bases and J lost 0, with 12 bases in between. CDR3 DNA: TGTGCCAGCAGCTTAGAGGCGCACGGTGGCTCCTATAATTCACCCCTCCACTTT. Translated, it gives CASSLEAHGGSYNSPLHF.

This clonotype has a count of ten or more. The chain recombines TRBV18 with TRBJ2-4; D might be TRBD1 (6 bases). Germline CDR1 KGHSH, CDR2 LQKENI. This CDR3 comprises 15 residues. V was cut by 4 bases and J by 0 bases, with 10 bases left in between. The CDR3 sequence is CASSRDTLAKNIQYF. For the CDR3, the DNA is TGTGCCAGCTCACGGGACACCTTAGCCAAAAACATTCAGTACTTC.

This clonotype was picked up many times. The V and J genes are TRBV2 and TRBJ2-7; 7 bases are a match to TRBD2. V shed 4 bases, J shed 3 bases, and the junction held 6 bases outside the gene matches. CDR3 length: 14 residues. CDR1 and CDR2 (germline): SNHLY, FYNNEI. CDR3 sequence (DNA): TGTGCCAGCAGTGTCGAAAGGGACTACTACGAGCAGTACTTC. Translated: CASSVERDYYEQYF.

This clonotype showed up many times. The chain couples TRBV28 to TRBJ2-7, with 15 bases lining up with TRBD2. The CDR3 has 16 amino acids. The germline V gene encodes CDR1 MDHEN and CDR2 SYDVKM. V lost 4 bases, J lost 4 bases, and 5 bases stayed unmatched. For the CDR3, the DNA is TGTGCCAGCAGTTCCCGGACTAGCGGGAGGGTTTACGAGCAGTACTTC. Translation: CASSSRTSGRVYEQYF.